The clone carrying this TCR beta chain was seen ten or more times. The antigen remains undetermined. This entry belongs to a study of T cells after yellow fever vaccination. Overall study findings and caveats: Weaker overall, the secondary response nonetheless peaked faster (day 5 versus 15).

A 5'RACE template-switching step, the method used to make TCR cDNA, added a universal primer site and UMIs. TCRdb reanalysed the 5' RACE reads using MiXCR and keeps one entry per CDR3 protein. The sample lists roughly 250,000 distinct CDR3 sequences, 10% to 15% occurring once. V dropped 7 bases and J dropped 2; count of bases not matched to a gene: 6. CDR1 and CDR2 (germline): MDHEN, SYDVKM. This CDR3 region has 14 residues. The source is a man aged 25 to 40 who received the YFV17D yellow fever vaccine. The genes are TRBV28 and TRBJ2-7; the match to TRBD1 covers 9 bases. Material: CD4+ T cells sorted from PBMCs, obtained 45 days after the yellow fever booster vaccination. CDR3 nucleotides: TGTGCCAGCAAAAGACAGGGGGGTCCCTACGAGCAGTACTTC. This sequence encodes CASKRQGGPYEQYF.